These 18 T cell receptor beta chains originate from one sample sequenced in a study of CD4 T cells in relation to SARS-CoV-2 and coronaviruses. These receptors have no identified antigens. Generated by immunoSEQ multiplex PCR, the TCRdb table keeps only in-frame clones and is missing some. The data show about 36,000 clones, roughly four fifths seen once. Sequenced input: naive CD4+ T cells from PBMCs, cultured in vitro. As for subset: naive CD4+ T cells isolated by negative enrichment. These receptors all come from an adult with COVID-19.

The chain couples TRBV28 to TRBJ2-1; D uncertain. The CDR3 length is 13 residues. Per the germline V gene, CDR1 is MDHEN and CDR2 is SYDVKM. The germline V and J ends were trimmed by 3 bases and 5 bases, with 8 bases remaining between them. As DNA, the CDR3 is TGTGCCAGCAGTTTGCTCGGAGACAATGAGCAGTTCTTC. Encoded protein: CASSLLGDNEQFF. Full variable domain (outside the CDR3, taken from reference TRBV28 and TRBJ2-1): DVKVTQSSRYLVKRTGEKVFLECVQDMDHENMFWYRQDPGLGLRLIYFSYDVKMKEKGDIPEGYSVSREKKERFSLILESASTNQTSMYLCASSLLGDNEQFFGPGTRLTVL.

The rearrangement uses TRBV28 and TRBJ1-6; D is undetermined. V was pared by 6 bases and J by 14 bases, with 26 bases between. The CDR3 consists of 16 residues. Germline loops: CDR1 MDHEN, CDR2 SYDVKM. DNA of the CDR3: TGTGCCAGCAGCCTACGGCGGGCCTCGAGGGTTTCGACCCTCCACTTT. It is translated as CASSLRRASRVSTLHF.

The chain is built from TRBV27 and TRBJ1-3; TRBD1 might be the D (5 bases). Trimming pared 6 bases from V and 4 bases from J, leaving 16 bases between. The CDR3 has 15 residues. Germline CDR1 reads MNHEY; CDR2 reads SMNVEV (reference sequence). In DNA, the CDR3 is TGTGCCAGCAGCCCCTCAGGGAGTCCGGGAAACACCATATATTTT. The encoded protein is CASSPSGSPGNTIYF.

CDR3: CASSTRDRPNQPQHF. CDR3 bases: TGTGCCAGCAGCACTAGGGACAGGCCTAATCAGCCCCAGCATTTT. The chain couples TRBV5-4 to TRBJ1-5, with 8 bases matching TRBD1. CDR3 length: 15 amino acids. V dropped 4 bases and J dropped 4; count of bases not matched to a gene: 7. CDR1 and CDR2 (germline): SGHNT, YYREEE (reference sequence).

This chain links TRBV28 with TRBJ2-1; tentatively, D is TRBD2 (5 bases). CDR1 and CDR2 (germline): MDHEN, SYDVKM. V was shortened by 2 bases and J by 4 bases, with 12 bases between the two germline ends. The CDR3 sequence is 15 residues long. CDR3 in DNA: TGTGCCAGCAGTTTAATAGCGAGAGTGTACAATGAGCAGTTCTTC. It encodes CASSLIARVYNEQFF. Full variable domain (missing parts from reference TRBV28 and TRBJ2-1): DVKVTQSSRYLVKRTGEKVFLECVQDMDHENMFWYRQDPGLGLRLIYFSYDVKMKEKGDIPEGYSVSREKKERFSLILESASTNQTSMYLCASSLIARVYNEQFFGPGTRLTVL.

The V and J genes are TRBV20-1 and TRBJ2-3, with D tentatively TRBD2 (6 bases). There are 15 residues in the CDR3. Germline CDR1 and CDR2: DFQATT and SNEGSKA (reference sequence). Between the trimmed V and J ends, which lost 3 bases and 0 bases, there was a span of 13 bases. CDR3 region: CSASSSGFSTDTQYF. The CDR3 DNA reads as TGCAGTGCTAGTTCAAGCGGGTTTAGCACAGATACGCAGTATTTT.

The chain employs TRBV5-4 and TRBJ1-3; D remains unclear. Germline V CDR1 and CDR2: SGHNT, YYREEE (reference sequence). V was cut by 2 bases and J by 1 base, with 4 bases left in between. This CDR3 has 13 amino acids. CDR3 DNA sequence: TGTGCCAGCAGCTTCACTTCTGGAAACACCATATATTTT. This gives the protein CASSFTSGNTIYF.

This chain links TRBV27 with TRBJ1-5; 10 nucleotides align to TRBD1. Trimming removed 5 bases from V and 4 bases from J; junction bases left unmatched: 8. This CDR3 has 16 residues. Germline lookup yields CDR1 MNHEY and CDR2 SMNVEV (reference sequence). The chain's CDR3 is CASSASTGGWNQPQHF. The CDR3 DNA reads as TGTGCCAGCAGTGCGTCGACAGGGGGCTGGAATCAGCCCCAGCATTTT.

The CDR3 reads CASTGGSYGYTF. The DNA for the CDR3 is TGTGCCAGCACTGGAGGTTCCTATGGCTACACCTTC. The chain is built from TRBV6-5 and TRBJ1-2; D gene unclear. V gave up 7 bases and J gave up 4 bases, with 10 bases separating them. The CDR3 is made up of 12 amino acids. Looked up from germline, CDR1 is MNHEY and CDR2 is SVGAGI.

The rearrangement uses TRBV6-5 and TRBJ2-7; D tentatively fits TRBD1 or TRBD2 (5 bases each). Germline V gene lookup returns CDR1 MNHEY and CDR2 SVGAGI. V lost 0 bases to trimming and J lost 0 bases, with 12 bases between them. CDR3 size: 16 residues. The CDR3 coding sequence is TGTGCCAGCAGTTACTCCGGGACGGGAAGCTCCTACGAGCAGTACTTC. Its protein product is CASSYSGTGSSYEQYF.

The rearrangement joins TRBV6-6 to TRBJ1-4; the match to TRBD1 covers 7 bases. The germline V gene encodes CDR1 MNHNY and CDR2 SVGAGI (reference sequence). The CDR3 length is 13 residues. The trim removed 6 bases at V and 6 bases at J, leaving 4 bases unmatched. CDR3 sequence: CASRRGRDEKLFF. In DNA, the CDR3 is TGTGCCAGCAGGAGGGGGCGCGATGAAAAACTGTTTTTT.

The V call is TRBV7-3, the J call TRBJ2-3, with TRBD2 matching 7 bases. Trimming cost V 2 bases and J 1 base; bases outside gene matches: 9. The germline gives CDR1 SGHTA, CDR2 FQGTGA. This CDR3 contains 17 residues. The CDR3 region is CASSLRNRDYGTDTQYF. In DNA, the CDR3 is TGTGCCAGCAGCTTACGTAACCGGGACTATGGCACAGATACGCAGTATTTT.

The rearrangement uses TRBV7-9 and TRBJ2-7; tentative D call: TRBD2 (5 bases). Germline V gene lookup returns CDR1 SEHNR and CDR2 FQNEAQ (reference sequence). Trimming shortened V by 10 bases and J by 4 bases, and 14 bases separated the two germline ends. The CDR3 is 12 residues long. CDR3 residues: CAIAWTSYEQYF. CDR3 DNA: TGTGCCATCGCGTGGACTTCGTACGAGCAGTACTTC.

The chain joins TRBV7-2 to TRBJ2-7; D gene uncertain. Germline V gene sequence: CDR1 SGHTA, CDR2 FQGNSA. The CDR3 has 13 amino acids. Between the trimmed V and J ends, which lost 8 bases and 2 bases, there was a span of 13 bases. CDR3 nucleotides: TGTGCCAGCGCACGTGCTTGGACCTACGAGCAGTACTTC. This encodes CASARAWTYEQYF.

The chain employs TRBV4-1 and TRBJ2-7; maybe TRBD2 (5 bases). Trimming removed 4 bases at V and 5 bases at J, with 15 bases between. Germline CDR1 is MGHRA and CDR2 is YSYEKL. CDR3 length equals 14 residues. This chain's CDR3 is CASSPREGSNEQYF. The CDR3 DNA is TGCGCCAGCAGCCCGAGGGAAGGGAGTAACGAGCAGTACTTC.

The chain links TRBV28 to TRBJ2-3; 12 bases agree with TRBD1. The V gene end was trimmed by 6 bases and the J gene end by 5 bases; junction bases not matched to a gene: 9. CDR3 length: 16 residues. CDR1 and CDR2 from the germline V gene are MDHEN and SYDVKM. Here the CDR3 DNA reads TGTGCCAGCAGCTCTCCCGGGACAGGGGGCCGAGATACGCAGTATTTT. Translation gives CASSSPGTGGRDTQYF.

The V and J genes are TRBV3-1 (or the pseudogene TRBV3-2) and TRBJ2-1; D unclear. Germline V gives CDR1 LGHDT, CDR2 YNNKEL (reference sequence). Trimming took off 5 bases at V and 0 bases at J, with 11 bases between the two ends. The CDR3 runs 15 residues. The CDR3 DNA follows: TGTGCCAGCAGCTTTCATCAGAGCTCCTACAATGAGCAGTTCTTC. This encodes CASSFHQSSYNEQFF.

This sequence joins TRBV7-2 and TRBJ2-1; the D gene is possibly TRBD2 (6 bases). The CDR3 is 15 amino acids. With 5 bases removed from V and 6 bases from J, the gap between germline ends came to 17 bases. Germline-derived CDR1 and CDR2 are SGHTA and FQGNSA. CDR3 amino acids: CASSPPRGTTNEQFF. The CDR3 nucleotides read TGTGCCAGCAGCCCTCCCCGCGGGACGACCAATGAGCAGTTCTTC.